Described below is a single T cell receptor (beta chain) sequence and its context. The antigen remains unidentified. The V and J ends lost 0 bases and 4 bases respectively, with 9 bases between them. The CDR3 length is 15 residues. The germline V gene encodes CDR1 LNHDA and CDR2 SQIVND (reference sequence). These data originate in a study of somatic mutations in cytotoxic T cells in rheumatoid arthritis. Looking at the study overall: Blood (30 ml EDTA) from each patient was taken right after diagnosis, before any treatment.

Overall study findings and caveats: An increase in CD8+ clonality with age was seen in rheumatoid arthritis patients but not in healthy controls. Rheumatoid arthritis patients were compared with age-matched healthy controls, and their CD8+ T-cell clonality did not differ significantly.

Authors' processing steps: When patient CD8+ clones larger than 1% were compared with published virus-specific TCRB sequences, few matched. Sequencing was performed with immunoSEQ multiplex PCR; in TCRdb, only in-frame clones are kept and a portion is missing. The V and J calls and the clone size are those of that table, but D and trimming were determined from the DNA. The sample shows about 4,400 clones, 80% to 90% of them seen only once. This clonotype originated in a woman aged 70-85 years with rheumatoid arthritis. The rearrangement uses TRBV19 and TRBJ2-2; D may be TRBD1 (6 bases). Sequencing was done on a sample of CD8+ T cells sorted from blood. In DNA form, the CDR3 reads TGTGCCAGTAGTATAGAGGAGACAGGCACCGGGGAGCTGTTTTTT. Protein: CASSIEETGTGELFF.